These 4 T cell receptor beta chains share one sample of origin, sequenced in a study of control samples from healthy donors and cancer patients. Repertoires were generated with immunoSEQ multiplex PCR, while TCRdb's copy carries only in-frame clones and drops some. The sample contains approximately 30,000 clones, around 87% of which appear only once. The specimen was PBMCs. Receptors originate from a woman in her thirties or forties with lung cancer.

This chain uses TRBV24-1 with TRBJ2-1; D perhaps matches TRBD1 (6 bases). CDR1 is KGHDR and CDR2 is SFDVKD in the germline V gene. Trimming pared 7 bases from V and 8 bases from J, leaving 14 bases between. This CDR3 comprises 13 residues. The CDR3 DNA is TGTGCCACCAGCTACCAGGGGTTTGATGAGCAGTTCTTC. It codes for CATSYQGFDEQFF.

The gene calls are TRBV11-2 and TRBJ2-1; D may be TRBD2 (6 bases). V was trimmed by 4 bases and J by 10 bases, leaving 23 bases between them. This CDR3 spans 16 amino acids. Germline loops: CDR1 SGHAT, CDR2 FQNNGV. In DNA, the CDR3 is TGTGCCAGCAGCTCCCGCTCGGCGGGGAAACCGGAGGAGCAGTTCTTC. Residues: CASSSRSAGKPEEQFF.

This clone was counted a few times. This rearrangement joins TRBV3-1 (or the pseudogene TRBV3-2) to TRBJ2-7, with 8 bases matching TRBD1. V lost 6 bases and J lost 0; bases outside the gene matches: 10. The V gene's germline CDR1 is LGHDT and CDR2 YNNKEL (reference sequence). This CDR3 region has 16 residues. The CDR3 is CASSEPSTGDSYEQYF. The CDR3 DNA reads TGTGCCAGCAGTGAACCATCGACAGGGGACTCCTACGAGCAGTACTTC.

This chain uses TRBV7-3 with TRBJ1-1, with D hard to call. Deletions cut 1 base from V and 2 bases from J, with 14 bases between. Germline-derived CDR1 and CDR2 are SGHTA and FQGTGA. There are 16 residues in the CDR3. The chain's CDR3 is CASSLNSLGANTEAFF. CDR3 nucleotide sequence: TGTGCCAGCAGCTTAAATAGTTTGGGAGCAAACACTGAAGCTTTCTTT.